One and the same sample provided the 30 T cell receptor beta chains below, sequenced in a study of radiotherapy plus CTLA-4 blockade in lung cancer. The table came from immunoSEQ multiplex PCR; TCRdb's copy has only in-frame clones and leaves some out. The repertoire holds roughly 71,000 clones, with approximately 78% as singletons. Specimen: peripheral blood, collected from a patient treated with radiotherapy plus ipilimumab. Receptor source: a human donor with non-small cell lung cancer who had a complete response to radiotherapy plus ipilimumab.

The chain links TRBV19 to TRBJ1-2; 9 nucleotides align to TRBD1. The ends lost 11 bases at V and 3 bases at J; junction bases unmatched: 7. The CDR3 length is 13 residues. Germline V gene sequence: CDR1 LNHDA, CDR2 SQIVND (reference sequence). The DNA of the CDR3 is TGTGCCTCCCGGACAGGGGCAGACTATGGCTACACCTTC. This gives the protein CASRTGADYGYTF.

This clone was counted ten times or more. For the CDR3, the DNA is TGTGCCAGCAGTTATGCGGTATCCACTGAAGCTTTCTTT. Translation: CASSYAVSTEAFF. This chain uses TRBV6-6 with TRBJ1-1, with no clear D. Per the germline V gene, CDR1 is MNHNY and CDR2 is SVGAGI (reference sequence). This CDR3 is built from 13 residues. Trimming took off 3 bases at V and 4 bases at J, with 9 bases between the two ends.

This clone was detected a few times. The chain uses TRBV10-1 and TRBJ1-1; D might be TRBD1 (5 bases). The CDR3 has 12 residues. Trimming removed 6 bases from V and 7 bases from J, with 12 bases in between. Per the germline V gene, CDR1 is WNHNN and CDR2 is SYGVQD (reference sequence). The CDR3: CASSLGQGEAFF. DNA for the CDR3: TGCGCCAGCAGCCTAGGGCAGGGTGAAGCTTTCTTT.

V is TRBV5-1 and J is TRBJ2-6; a weak D match, TRBD1 (5 bases). V was cut by 2 bases and J by 3 bases, with 15 bases left in between. Germline V gene sequence: CDR1 SGHRS, CDR2 YFSETQ. The CDR3 covers 17 residues. The CDR3 reads CASSFDPGMVGANVLTF. The DNA for the CDR3 is TGCGCCAGCAGCTTCGATCCAGGGATGGTTGGGGCCAACGTCCTGACTTTC.

The J gene is TRBJ2-5, the V gene TRBV27; 7 bases agree with TRBD1. Germline loops: CDR1 MNHEY, CDR2 SMNVEV (reference sequence). The V and J ends lost 3 bases and 6 bases, in that order; junction bases with no gene match: 10. The CDR3 extends over 15 amino acids. The CDR3 loop is CASSFGTERGKTQYF. CDR3 DNA: TGTGCCAGCAGTTTCGGGACAGAAAGGGGGAAGACCCAGTACTTC.

This chain links TRBV19 with TRBJ2-6; perhaps TRBD2 as D (6 bases). V lost 1 base and J lost 3, with 13 bases in between. The CDR3 is 17 residues long. Germline lookup yields CDR1 LNHDA and CDR2 SQIVND (reference sequence). CDR3 sequence reads: CASSIGGGTGGANVLTF. The CDR3 nucleotides are TGTGCCAGTAGTATAGGTGGAGGGACTGGTGGGGCCAACGTCCTGACTTTC.

This clone has just a few counts. This chain joins TRBV5-4 and TRBJ2-5, with D possibly being TRBD1 (6 bases). The V end was cut by 4 bases, the J end by 3 bases, with 16 bases between. The CDR3 is 15 residues long. From germline, CDR1 is SGHNT and CDR2 YYREEE (reference sequence). DNA for the CDR3: TGTGCCAGCAGCGGGGGCAGCGAACTAAAAGAGACCCAGTACTTC. This gives the protein CASSGGSELKETQYF.

The J gene is TRBJ2-7, the V gene TRBV6-1; TRBD2 might be the D (6 bases). CDR3 size: 12 residues. Germline assignment: CDR1 MNHNS and CDR2 SASEGT. The V gene lost 1 base and the J gene lost 5 bases, with 6 bases spanning the gap. In DNA form, the CDR3 reads TGTGCCAGCAGTGAAGGGGGGGACGAGCAGTACTTC. The encoded protein is CASSEGGDEQYF.

The chain has TRBV11-3 and TRBJ1-3; D unclear. The CDR3 runs to 12 residues. Between the trimmed V and J ends, which lost 5 bases and 1 base, there was a span of 3 bases. Germline CDR1 and CDR2: SGHNT and YENEEA. CDR3 bases: TGTGCCAGCAGCGCATCTGGAAACACCATATATTTT. This sequence encodes CASSASGNTIYF.

The chain employs TRBV7-9 and TRBJ1-1; possible D gene TRBD1, 6 bases. Germline CDR1 is SEHNR and CDR2 is FQNEAQ (reference sequence). The CDR3 consists of 16 residues. Trimming left V 2 bases short and J 6 bases short, with 19 bases between. CDR3 in amino acids: CASSLSSGAGDAEAFF. The CDR3, as DNA: TGTGCCAGCAGCTTAAGTTCAGGGGCCGGGGATGCTGAAGCTTTCTTT.

V is TRBV7-9 and J is TRBJ2-3; the match to TRBD2 covers 13 bases. Trimming cost V 5 bases and J 6 bases; bases outside gene matches: 8. The germline CDR1 and CDR2 sequences are SEHNR and FQNEAQ (reference sequence). This CDR3 is 16 amino acids long. The CDR3 nucleotides are TGTGCCAGCAGCCAAAGGGGGACTAGCGGGATGGATACGCAGTATTTT. This encodes CASSQRGTSGMDTQYF.

V gene TRBV29-1 combines with J gene TRBJ1-2; 8 bases agree with TRBD1. The CDR3 extends over 16 amino acids. From germline, CDR1 is SQVTM and CDR2 ANQGSEA. V shed 7 bases, J shed 7 bases, and the junction held 20 bases outside the gene matches. The CDR3 loop is CSALDPGQGPIGGYTF. The CDR3 DNA sequence: TGCAGCGCCCTAGATCCCGGACAGGGCCCCATCGGTGGCTACACCTTC.

The chain employs TRBV28 and TRBJ2-6; D call uncertain. CDR1 MDHEN and CDR2 SYDVKM come from the germline V gene. This CDR3 comprises 16 residues. Between the trimmed V and J ends, which lost 5 bases and 0 bases, there was a span of 11 bases. For the CDR3, the DNA is TGTGCCAGCAGTCCCGTCCTTTTCTCTGGGGCCAACGTCCTGACTTTC. Protein: CASSPVLFSGANVLTF.

The V call is TRBV7-9, the J call TRBJ1-4; D is unclear. Trimming took off 1 base at V and 1 base at J, with 4 bases between the two ends. The CDR3 covers 14 residues. Looked up from germline, CDR1 is SEHNR and CDR2 is FQNEAQ (reference sequence). The CDR3 protein is CASSLDLTNEKLFF. CDR3 coding DNA: TGTGCCAGCAGCTTAGATTTAACTAATGAAAAACTGTTTTTT.

The chain has TRBV2 and TRBJ2-3, with D possibly matching TRBD2 (5 bases). V gave up 8 bases and J gave up 4 bases, with 16 bases separating them. Per the germline V gene, CDR1 is SNHLY and CDR2 is FYNNEI. The CDR3 extends over 14 amino acids. In nucleotides, the CDR3 is TGTGCCAGCGGCGAGAGGGCCGGGCCAGATACGCAGTATTTT. Its translation is CASGERAGPDTQYF.

J is TRBJ1-6 and V is TRBV30; D not certain. Trimming stripped 3 bases from V and 9 bases from J, with 24 bases between. This CDR3 is built from 17 residues. Germline values: CDR1 GTSNPN, CDR2 SVGIG (reference sequence). As DNA, the CDR3 is TGTGCCTGGAGCGATAGGATTGGACGGGCAAGGGCTTCACCCCTCCACTTT. Residues: CAWSDRIGRARASPLHF.

This clone was observed once. The chain carries TRBV7-2 and TRBJ1-2, with TRBD1 matching 7 bases. This CDR3 region has 16 residues. The germline V gene has CDR1 SGHTA and CDR2 FQGNSA. The V gene end was trimmed by 1 base and the J gene end by 1 base; junction bases not matched to a gene: 6. The CDR3 DNA reads as TGTGCCAGCAGCTTAGGAACGGGACAGATTAACTATGGCTACACCTTC. Protein: CASSLGTGQINYGYTF.

The V call is TRBV30, the J call TRBJ2-3; a possible D gene is TRBD1 (5 bases). Trimming left V 7 bases short and J 8 bases short, with 16 bases between. Per the germline V gene, CDR1 is GTSNPN and CDR2 is SVGIG (reference sequence). The CDR3 is 12 residues long. The CDR3 nucleotides are TGTGCCTTGACCCCAGGGCTTGGTACGCAGTATTTT. Residues: CALTPGLGTQYF.

The chain couples TRBV18 to TRBJ1-3, with D unresolved. The germline CDR1 and CDR2 sequences are KGHSH and LQKENI. Trimming removed 3 bases from V and 8 bases from J, with 14 bases in between. This CDR3 region has 14 residues. CDR3 DNA: TGTGCCAGCTCACCGGTAGGGTCGGGAGACACCATATATTTT. Its translation: CASSPVGSGDTIYF. The full variable domain, with the rest looked up from reference TRBV18 and TRBJ1-3, is NAGVMQNPRHLVRRRGQEARLRCSPMKGHSHVYWYRQLPEEGLKFMVYLQKENIIDESGMPKERFSAEFPKEGPSILRIQQVVRGDSAAYFCASSPVGSGDTIYFGEGSWLTVV.

This clone came up once. V usage is TRBV6-1 and J usage is TRBJ1-4; D unclear. The CDR3 covers 14 residues. Trimming removed 6 bases at V and 0 bases at J, with 8 bases between. Germline V gene lookup returns CDR1 MNHNS and CDR2 SASEGT. The CDR3, as DNA: TGTGCCAGCAGATATACAACAACTAATGAAAAACTGTTTTTT. This gives the protein CASRYTTTNEKLFF.

This chain joins TRBV18 and TRBJ2-5, with 9 bases lining up with TRBD2. Germline CDR1 and CDR2: KGHSH and LQKENI. J gave up 3 bases and V 4 bases, and 6 bases lay outside the gene matches. The CDR3 spans 15 residues. The chain's CDR3 is CASSRVSGGEETQYF. Written as DNA, the CDR3 is TGTGCCAGCTCACGGGTTAGCGGGGGAGAAGAGACCCAGTACTTC.

The V call is TRBV2, the J call TRBJ1-4; 10 nucleotides align to TRBD1. Germline V gene data show CDR1 as SNHLY and CDR2 as FYNNEI. The CDR3 is 13 amino acids. The V gene end was trimmed by 6 bases and the J gene end by 6 bases; junction bases not matched to a gene: 1. For the CDR3, the DNA is TGTGCCAGCAGAGACAGGGGGCATGAAAAACTGTTTTTT. This sequence encodes CASRDRGHEKLFF.

The chain has TRBV28 and TRBJ1-2, with 7 bases identical to TRBD1. Per the germline V gene, CDR1 is MDHEN and CDR2 is SYDVKM. V lost 4 bases to trimming and J lost 5 bases; unmatched junction nucleotides: 4. CDR3 length: 13 residues. The CDR3 loop reads CASSSPGGYGYTF. CDR3 in DNA: TGTGCCAGCAGTTCCCCAGGGGGATATGGCTACACCTTC.

CDR3 region: CASSLARRTGPNYGYTF. CDR3 sequence (DNA): TGTGCCAGCAGCTTAGCCAGAAGGACAGGACCTAACTATGGCTACACCTTC. The chain joins TRBV7-9 to TRBJ1-2; TRBD1 matches 7 bases. This CDR3 is built from 17 residues. The V gene's germline CDR1 is SEHNR and CDR2 FQNEAQ (reference sequence). The junction had 7 bases not matched to a gene; V was cut back by 0 bases and J by 0 bases. The full variable domain, with the rest looked up from reference TRBV7-9 and TRBJ1-2, is DTGVSQNPRHKITKRGQNVTFRCDPISEHNRLYWYRQTLGQGPEFLTYFQNEAQLEKSRLLSDRFSAERPKGSFSTLEIQRTEQGDSAMYLCASSLARRTGPNYGYTFGSGTRLTVV.

This chain connects TRBV10-3 to TRBJ1-5; no definite D call. The CDR3 contains 14 residues. Trimming took 4 bases from V and 5 from J, leaving 12 bases between them. The germline V gene has CDR1 ENHRY and CDR2 SYGVKD. CDR3 region: CAISGSRADQPQHF. The CDR3 coding sequence is TGTGCCATCAGTGGGTCTAGGGCGGATCAGCCCCAGCATTTT.

The chain couples TRBV7-8 to TRBJ2-1, with TRBD1 as a possible D gene (6 bases). Trimming took off 4 bases at V and 6 bases at J, with 13 bases between the two ends. This CDR3 region has 14 residues. Germline V gene lookup returns CDR1 SGHVS and CDR2 FQNEAQ. CDR3 amino acids: CASSSRQAPNEQFF. DNA of the CDR3: TGTGCCAGCAGCTCCCGACAGGCACCCAATGAGCAGTTCTTC.

The rearrangement uses TRBV9 and TRBJ2-3; D perhaps matches TRBD1 (6 bases). The germline V and J ends were trimmed by 5 bases and 1 base, with 14 bases remaining between them. Germline-derived CDR1 and CDR2 are SGDLS and YYNGEE. This CDR3 comprises 15 residues. The CDR3 DNA is TGTGCCAGCAGTGAACAGGGATGGGGCACAGATACGCAGTATTTT. Protein product: CASSEQGWGTDTQYF.

The gene calls are TRBV6-5 and TRBJ2-3, with 7 bases fitting TRBD2. V dropped 6 bases and J dropped 1; count of bases not matched to a gene: 4. The germline gives CDR1 MNHEY, CDR2 SVGAGI. The CDR3 covers 14 residues. The CDR3 DNA is TGTGCCAGCAGGGGGACTATAGGCACAGATACGCAGTATTTT. Amino acid sequence: CASRGTIGTDTQYF.

The chain combines TRBV7-6 with TRBJ2-1, with a possible D match to TRBD2 (5 bases). The V gene lost 8 bases and the J gene lost 7 bases, with 15 bases spanning the gap. CDR3 length: 13 residues. Germline CDR1 is SGHVS and CDR2 is FNYEAQ. CDR3 amino acids: CASSHLLENEQFF. In nucleotides, the CDR3 is TGTGCCAGCTCTCATTTACTAGAGAATGAGCAGTTCTTC.

This CDR3 is CASTDRALDTEAFF. The CDR3 DNA reads TGTGCCAGCACGGACAGGGCTTTGGACACTGAAGCTTTCTTT. The chain uses TRBV28 and TRBJ1-1; the match to TRBD1 covers 8 bases. Trimming cost V 7 bases and J 3 bases; bases outside gene matches: 7. Germline values: CDR1 MDHEN, CDR2 SYDVKM. The CDR3 sequence is 14 residues long.